The 3 T cell receptor beta chains below come from one sample, sequenced in a study of blood T cell repertoires in COVID-19. Only in-frame clones appear in the TCRdb table, and some are missing; sequencing was by immunoSEQ multiplex PCR. This table holds about 160,000 clones, approximately 88% found once. Sequencing was done on a sample of peripheral blood. These receptors all come from a woman in her sixties or seventies who had recovered from COVID-19.

The chain has TRBV19 and TRBJ2-7, with no clear D. CDR1 is LNHDA and CDR2 is SQIVND in the germline V gene (reference sequence). V was shortened by 0 bases and J by 3 bases, with 3 bases between the two germline ends. The CDR3 has 12 residues. The CDR3 region has the DNA TGTGCCAGTAGTATAGATCTCTACGAGCAGTACTTC. Residues: CASSIDLYEQYF.

This clone was seen only once. The chain carries TRBV5-8 and TRBJ1-1; TRBD1 matches at 8 bases. Germline CDR1 reads SGHTS; CDR2 reads YDEGEE. The CDR3 is made up of 15 amino acids. The J segment lost 0 bases and the V segment lost 0 bases, leaving 1 base of the junction unmatched. CDR3 nucleotides: TGTGCCAGCAGCTTGGGGACAGGGATGAACACTGAAGCTTTCTTT. The encoded protein is CASSLGTGMNTEAFF.

The chain carries TRBV29-1 and TRBJ2-1, with unresolved D. The CDR3 sequence is 12 residues long. Germline CDR1 and CDR2: SQVTM and ANQGSEA. Trimming took off 6 bases at V and 4 bases at J, with 10 bases between the two ends. DNA for the CDR3: TGCAGCGTGCGTTCCTGGTACAATGAGCAGTTCTTC. It codes for CSVRSWYNEQFF.